A selection of T cell receptor beta chains follows, all from one sample in a study of blood T cell repertoires in COVID-19. Measured with immunoSEQ multiplex PCR; TCRdb has only the in-frame clones, and not every one. The top ten hold around 30% of the sample, which has some 74,000 clones, roughly 87% seen once. The sequenced material came from peripheral blood. The receptors shown here come from a man aged 50-60 years with acute or convalescent COVID-19. The CDR3 runs from the conserved cysteine through the conserved F or W. The D gene is left open where the match is weak. Not all rows give a size; the values are once, few, many and, for expanded clones, a class.

.,TRBV4-2,TRBJ1-2,once,TGTGCCAGCAGCCAAGAGGCCATCGACTATGGCTACACCTTC,CASSQEAIDYGYTF
.,TRBV14,TRBJ1-2,once,TGTGCCAGCAGCCAAGATCGGGGGGGCTGGGGCTACACCTTC,CASSQDRGGWGYTF
TRBD1,TRBV7-9,TRBJ1-6,few,TGTGCCAGCAGCCTTTACGACAGGGAAAATTCACCCCTCCACTTT,CASSLYDRENSPLHF
TRBD1,TRBV10-3,TRBJ1-6,.,TGTGCCATCACGGGACAGGCCTCTAATTCACCCCTCCACTTT,CAITGQASNSPLHF
.,TRBV9,TRBJ2-3,.,TGTGCCAGCAGCGCCCTGGGGACTCGCACAGATACGCAGTATTTT,CASSALGTRTDTQYF
TRBD2,TRBV24-1,TRBJ2-5,.,TGTGCCACCAGTGATCCTACTAGCGGGGCCTACCAAGAGACCCAGTACTTC,CATSDPTSGAYQETQYF
.,TRBV21-1,TRBJ1-1,once,TGTGCCAGCAGCACCCCTCGGGGACAGGGGGTAGGGGACCCTGAAGCTTTCTTT,CASSTPRGQGVGDPEAFF
.,TRBV5-1,TRBJ1-6,.,TGCGCCAGCAGCTTGGGACAGGACGTGTCACCCCTCCACTTT,CASSLGQDVSPLHF
TRBD1,TRBV5-6,TRBJ1-5,once,TGTGCCAGCAGCAGGGACAGGTTCGGGCCCCAGCATTTT,CASSRDRFGPQHF
TRBD2,TRBV5-1,TRBJ2-1,.,TGCGCCAGCAGCGTCGGCCTGCGTAGCGGGGTTGATGAGCAGTTCTTC,CASSVGLRSGVDEQFF
TRBD1,TRBV5-1,TRBJ2-3,.,TGCGCCAGCAGCTCCGACAGGGGGACAGATACGCAGTATTTT,CASSSDRGTDTQYF
.,TRBV12-3/TRBV12-4,TRBJ1-6,.,TGTGCCAGCAGCCCCGCCTACAATTCACCCCTCCACTTT,CASSPAYNSPLHF
.,TRBV3-1/TRBV3-2,TRBJ2-7,.,TGTGCCAGCAGCCAAGTCACTCTTTCTACAACCAGGACACCCTACGAGCAGTACTTC,CASSQVTLSTTRTPYEQYF
.,TRBV11-2,TRBJ2-7,.,TGTGCCAGCGACGGACAGAGCTCCTACGAGCAGTACTTC,CASDGQSSYEQYF
.,TRBV19,TRBJ2-1,.,TGTGCCAGTAGTGGTGTAGCGTACAATGAGCAGTTCTTC,CASSGVAYNEQFF
.,TRBV6-1,TRBJ2-6,.,TGTGCCAGCAGTGAAGTGGGCCGCTCTGGGGCCAACGTCCTGACTTTC,CASSEVGRSGANVLTF
TRBD1,TRBV2,TRBJ2-7,.,TGTGCCAGCAGTTCGACAGGGGCCCGATACGAGCAGTACTTC,CASSSTGARYEQYF
.,TRBV24-1,TRBJ2-1,.,TGTGCCACCAGTGTACGGAGGAATGAGCAGTTCTTC,CATSVRRNEQFF
TRBD1,TRBV24-1,TRBJ1-2,.,TGTGCCACCAGTGACTGGGACAGGGCACGTGGCTACACCTTC,CATSDWDRARGYTF
TRBD2,TRBV19,TRBJ2-7,.,TGTGCCAGTAGTTTGCGGGGGGCCAGCTACGAGCAGTACTTC,CASSLRGASYEQYF
.,TRBV11-2,TRBJ2-7,.,TGTGCCAGCAGCGTTCAGGGTCCCACCTACGAGCAGTACTTC,CASSVQGPTYEQYF
TRBD1,TRBV18,TRBJ2-1,.,TGTGCCAGCGCCCCGGCCGGGACAGGGGGCTACAATGAGCAGTTCTTC,CASAPAGTGGYNEQFF
.,TRBV7-9,TRBJ2-1,.,TGTGCCAGCAGCGGCAACGGACAGCGCCATCACAATGAGCAGTTCTTC,CASSGNGQRHHNEQFF
TRBD1,TRBV27,TRBJ2-2,.,TGTGCCAGCAGTCTAATGTTGACAGGGGGCAAATTCGGCGGGGAGCTGTTTTTT,CASSLMLTGGKFGGELFF
.,TRBV7-9,TRBJ1-5,.,TGTGCCAGCAGCCGGGACTCTCAGCCCCAGCATTTT,CASSRDSQPQHF
.,TRBV7-3,TRBJ2-1,.,TGTGCCAGCAGCTTAATAGGTACGGGGAATGAGCAGTTCTTC,CASSLIGTGNEQFF
TRBD2,TRBV19,TRBJ2-7,.,TGTGCCAGTAGTATTCGTCCACGGGGGGGGCGGAGTGACGAGCAGTACTTC,CASSIRPRGGRSDEQYF
TRBD1,TRBV6-2/TRBV6-3,TRBJ1-2,.,TGTGCCAGCAGTTCCCAGGGACAGGGAGCTGGCTACACCTTC,CASSSQGQGAGYTF
.,TRBV24-1,TRBJ1-3,.,TGTGCCACCAGTGACCCTACCACAGGGAGCGGAAACACCATATATTTT,CATSDPTTGSGNTIYF
.,TRBV7-9,TRBJ1-2,.,TGTGCCAGCAGCTTAGACGGGTACGGTGGCTACACCTTC,CASSLDGYGGYTF
TRBD1,TRBV11-2,TRBJ1-1,.,TGTGCCAGCAGCCCACAGGGGTTGGGCACTGAAGCTTTCTTT,CASSPQGLGTEAFF
TRBD1,TRBV24-1,TRBJ1-1,.,TGTGCCACCAGTGATTCGGGACAGAGAAACACTGAAGCTTTCTTT,CATSDSGQRNTEAFF
TRBD1,TRBV19,TRBJ2-7,.,TGTGCCAGTAGCCGACAGGGGCTAGTTTACGAGCAGTACTTC,CASSRQGLVYEQYF
TRBD2,TRBV10-3,TRBJ2-3,.,TGTGCCTCCGGGGGGAGCACAGATACGCAGTATTTT,CASGGSTDTQYF
.,TRBV21-1,TRBJ2-2,.,TGTGCCAGCGGTTCTCGGGGACAGAACACCGGGGAGCTGTTTTTT,CASGSRGQNTGELFF
TRBD1,TRBV28,TRBJ2-7,.,TGTGCCAGCAGTTCGCCGGGACAGGGGTTATACGAGCAGTACTTC,CASSSPGQGLYEQYF
.,TRBV5-1,TRBJ2-6,.,TGCGCCAGCAGCGCGGGACGGGGAGCTGGGGCCAACGTCCTGACTTTC,CASSAGRGAGANVLTF
TRBD1,TRBV29-1,TRBJ2-2,.,TGCAGCGCTAACCGGGACAGGGGTCGCACCGGGGAGCTGTTTTTT,CSANRDRGRTGELFF
.,TRBV5-1,TRBJ1-5,.,TGCGCCAGCAGCTTGGGTCAGGGCAGCAATCAGCCCCAGCATTTT,CASSLGQGSNQPQHF
.,TRBV5-4,TRBJ1-2,.,TGTGCCAGCAGCATATACAGGGTAGGCTATGGCTACACCTTC,CASSIYRVGYGYTF
TRBD1,TRBV24-1,TRBJ1-2,.,TGTGCCACCAGTGATTCCGGGACAGCAAACTATGGCTACACCTTC,CATSDSGTANYGYTF
TRBD2,TRBV7-8,TRBJ2-3,.,TGTGCCAGCAGCACTACCGGGACTAGCGCAGATACGCAGTATTTT,CASSTTGTSADTQYF
.,TRBV24-1,TRBJ1-2,.,TGTGCCACCAGTGCGCAGGGAAATGGCTACACCTTC,CATSAQGNGYTF